The rows below give T cell receptor beta chains drawn from one sample of a study of blood T cell repertoires in COVID-19. This table comes from immunoSEQ multiplex PCR, and its TCRdb copy is limited to in-frame clones, with some not included. The table records over 300,000 clones, approximately 89% of them present only once. The material sequenced was PBMCs or T cells enriched from blood (not recorded which). The receptor source for this set is a woman aged 40 to 49 who had recovered from COVID-19. Both conserved end residues are part of each CDR3. Only some rows state a clone size, as once, few, many or a class for expanded clones.

v_gene,abundance,j_gene,CDR3aa
TRBV7-3,.,TRBJ2-5,CASSSTGEETQYF
TRBV7-9,once,TRBJ1-1,CASSPGQGETEAFF
TRBV7-9,.,TRBJ2-1,CASSFTTRRVTEFF
TRBV5-4,.,TRBJ1-4,CASSLELPGGNEKLFF
TRBV6-5,.,TRBJ1-1,CASTYGDSNTEAFF
TRBV4-3,.,TRBJ1-3,CASSQDNSNGNTIYF
TRBV15,.,TRBJ2-3,CATSRDPAGSTDTQYF
TRBV6-5,.,TRBJ1-2,CASSPGTGEGYTF
TRBV10-1,.,TRBJ1-2,CASPTGNYGYTF
TRBV9,few,TRBJ2-1,CASSTGGIYNEQFF
TRBV4-1,.,TRBJ2-5,CASRHVTGGPQETQYF
TRBV7-2,.,TRBJ2-3,CASANWGSGGADTQYF
TRBV30,.,TRBJ2-7,CAWSVLAGSYEQYF
TRBV25-1,.,TRBJ2-2,CASSALNTGELFF
TRBV18,.,TRBJ2-3,CASSPQVLGQSTDTQYF
TRBV6-4,.,TRBJ2-5,CASRRHPRMTSGGAETQYF
TRBV28,few,TRBJ2-7,CASTLAGGLQQYF
TRBV3-1/TRBV3-2,.,TRBJ2-2,CASSQGLRGELFF
TRBV21-1,.,TRBJ2-7,CASSKAGGRTYEQYF
TRBV6-2/TRBV6-3,.,TRBJ2-1,CASSWTRRYEQFF
TRBV7-2,.,TRBJ2-1,CASSPQRSYNEQFF
TRBV19,.,TRBJ2-5,CASSKDRMYQETQYF
TRBV29-1,.,TRBJ1-1,CSVELTGNTEAFF
TRBV28,.,TRBJ2-7,CASSEQQWPSYEQYF
TRBV6-2/TRBV6-3,.,TRBJ2-1,CASTPRPEGNEQFF
TRBV3-1/TRBV3-2,.,TRBJ1-2,CASSQGDRGVGYTF
TRBV2,.,TRBJ1-2,CASSEEGNYGYTF